This T cell receptor beta chain was obtained from a study of T-cell memory formation after mild COVID-19. TCRdb re-derived calls from the 5' RACE reads in MiXCR, one entry per CDR3 protein. The sample lists 200,000 to 250,000 distinct CDR3 sequences, 15% occurring once. The ends were cut back, 0 bases at V and 10 bases at J, with 8 bases in the middle. Germline CDR1 reads SGDLS; CDR2 reads YYNGEE. The CDR3 runs to 12 residues. The TCR comes from an adult woman who had mild COVID-19 (a few samples of this study predate the infection). Cell type and time point are not known. This chain connects TRBV9 to TRBJ2-1; no firm D call. Sample: PBMCs or a T cell subset sorted from them (not recorded which). The CDR3 here is CASSVAFYEQFF. CDR3 bases: TGTGCCAGCAGCGTAGCTTTCTACGAGCAGTTCTTC.